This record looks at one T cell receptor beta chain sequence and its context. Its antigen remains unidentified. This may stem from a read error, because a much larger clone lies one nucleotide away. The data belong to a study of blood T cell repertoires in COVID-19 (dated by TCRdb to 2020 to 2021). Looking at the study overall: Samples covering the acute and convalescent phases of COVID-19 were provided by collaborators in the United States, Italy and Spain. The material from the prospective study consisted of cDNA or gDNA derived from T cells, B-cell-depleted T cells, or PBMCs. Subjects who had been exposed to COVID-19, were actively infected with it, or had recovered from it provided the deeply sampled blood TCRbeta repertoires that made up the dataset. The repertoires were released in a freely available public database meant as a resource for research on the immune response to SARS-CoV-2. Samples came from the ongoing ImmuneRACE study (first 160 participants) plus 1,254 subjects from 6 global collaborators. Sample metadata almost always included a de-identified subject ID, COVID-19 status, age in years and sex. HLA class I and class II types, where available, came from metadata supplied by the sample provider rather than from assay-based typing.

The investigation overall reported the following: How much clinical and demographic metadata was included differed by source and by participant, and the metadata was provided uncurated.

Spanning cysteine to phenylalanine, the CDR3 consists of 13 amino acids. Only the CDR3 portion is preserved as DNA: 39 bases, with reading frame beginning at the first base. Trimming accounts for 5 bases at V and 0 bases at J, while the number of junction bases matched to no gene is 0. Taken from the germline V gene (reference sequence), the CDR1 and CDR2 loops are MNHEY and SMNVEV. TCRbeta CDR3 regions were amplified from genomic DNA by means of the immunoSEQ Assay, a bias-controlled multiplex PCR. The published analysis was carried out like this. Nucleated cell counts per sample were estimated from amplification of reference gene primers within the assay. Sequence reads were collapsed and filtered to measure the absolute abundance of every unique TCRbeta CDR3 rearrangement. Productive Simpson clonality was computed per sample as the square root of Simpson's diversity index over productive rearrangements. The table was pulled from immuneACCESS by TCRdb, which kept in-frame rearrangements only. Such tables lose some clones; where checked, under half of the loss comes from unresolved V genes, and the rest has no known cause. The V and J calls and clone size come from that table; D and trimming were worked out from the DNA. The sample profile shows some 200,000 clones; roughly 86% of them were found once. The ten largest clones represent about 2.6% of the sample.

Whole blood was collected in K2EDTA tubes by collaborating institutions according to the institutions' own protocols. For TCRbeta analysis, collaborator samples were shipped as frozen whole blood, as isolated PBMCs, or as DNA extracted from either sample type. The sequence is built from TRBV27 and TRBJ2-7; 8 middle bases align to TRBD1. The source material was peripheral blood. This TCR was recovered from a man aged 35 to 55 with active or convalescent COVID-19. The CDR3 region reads CASSGQGSYEQYF. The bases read TGTGCCAGCAGTGGACAGGGCTCCTACGAGCAGTACTTC.